This is a list of T cell receptor beta chains from one sample in a study of vaccination and CD4 T cells after COVID-19. TCRdb re-called the PCR reads through MiXCR, storing one row per CDR3 protein. The repertoire holds some 20,000 distinct CDR3 sequences, roughly 63% seen once, with 0.9% to 1.2% in the top ten. Sequenced here: CD4+ T cells from blood, sampled after SARS-CoV-2 vaccination. These receptors were collected from a human donor who had recovered from COVID-19. Both conserved end residues are part of each CDR3. Clone size, where shown, is once, few, many, or a class for clones that have expanded.

>TRBV7-9|NA|TRBJ1-3
CASSPGGDTIYF
>TRBV7-3|few|TRBJ2-1
CASSRPGNEQFF
>TRBV27|NA|TRBJ1-1
CASRRTGMDTEAFF
>TRBV28|few|TRBJ1-3
CASSLTISGNTIYF
>TRBV2|NA|TRBJ1-1
CASRQSRGVIEAFF
>TRBV27|NA|TRBJ1-2
CASIGRYTGTGVRGYGYTF
>TRBV4-1|NA|TRBJ2-3
CASSQVWGTSDTQYF
>TRBV5-5|NA|TRBJ2-4
CASSLGTGSLAKNIQYF
>TRBV6-2/TRBV6-3|few|TRBJ1-5
CASRHRLTGNQPQHF
>TRBV30|NA|TRBJ1-2
CAWRAVGDRDGYTF
>TRBV20-1|NA|TRBJ2-2
CSARDLAGGNTGELFF
>TRBV5-6|NA|TRBJ1-1
CASSMTVNTEAFF
>TRBV18|NA|TRBJ2-7
CASSPTSGTSSYEQYF
>TRBV18|NA|TRBJ1-1
CASSSGGNTEAFF
>TRBV4-3|NA|TRBJ1-1
CASSQENRGTEAFF
>TRBV27|NA|TRBJ2-1
CASSGREYNEQFF
>TRBV7-8|NA|TRBJ2-1
CASSLLSSGAQLREQFF
>TRBV27|few|TRBJ1-5
CASSLKAGFYSNQPQHF